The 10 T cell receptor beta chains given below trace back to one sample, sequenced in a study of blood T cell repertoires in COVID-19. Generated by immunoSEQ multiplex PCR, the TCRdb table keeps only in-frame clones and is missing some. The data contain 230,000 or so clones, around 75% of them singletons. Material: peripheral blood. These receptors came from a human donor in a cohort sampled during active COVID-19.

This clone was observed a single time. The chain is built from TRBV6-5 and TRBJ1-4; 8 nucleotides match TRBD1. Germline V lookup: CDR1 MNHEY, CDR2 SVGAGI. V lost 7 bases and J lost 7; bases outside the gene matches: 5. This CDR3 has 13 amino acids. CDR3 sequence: CASNGQGLEKLFF. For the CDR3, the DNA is TGTGCCAGCAACGGACAGGGACTTGAAAAACTGTTTTTT.

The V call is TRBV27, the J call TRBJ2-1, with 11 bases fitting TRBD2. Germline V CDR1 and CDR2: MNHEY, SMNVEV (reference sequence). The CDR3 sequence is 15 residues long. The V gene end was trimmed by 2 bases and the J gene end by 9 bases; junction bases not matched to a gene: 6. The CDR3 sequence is CASSLERLAGIEQFF. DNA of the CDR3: TGTGCCAGCAGTTTAGAGAGACTAGCGGGAATTGAGCAGTTCTTC.

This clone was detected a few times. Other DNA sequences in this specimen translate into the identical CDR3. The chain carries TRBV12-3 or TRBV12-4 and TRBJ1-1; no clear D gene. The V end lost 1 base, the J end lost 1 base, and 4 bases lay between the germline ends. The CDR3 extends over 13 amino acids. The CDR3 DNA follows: TGTGCCAGCAGTTTAGGAGGGAACACTGAAGCTTTCTTT. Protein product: CASSLGGNTEAFF.

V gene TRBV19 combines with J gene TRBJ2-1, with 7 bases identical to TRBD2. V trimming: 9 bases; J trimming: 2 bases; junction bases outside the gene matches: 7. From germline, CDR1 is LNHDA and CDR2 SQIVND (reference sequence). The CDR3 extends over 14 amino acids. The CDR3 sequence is CASSLGGTYNEQFF. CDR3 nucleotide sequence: TGTGCCAGCTCCCTGGGGGGGACCTACAATGAGCAGTTCTTC.

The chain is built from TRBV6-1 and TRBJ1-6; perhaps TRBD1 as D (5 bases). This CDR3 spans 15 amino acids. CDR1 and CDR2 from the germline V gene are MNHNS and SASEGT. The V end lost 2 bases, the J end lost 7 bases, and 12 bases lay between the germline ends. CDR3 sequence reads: CASSEWGERNSPLHF. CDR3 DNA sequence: TGTGCCAGCAGTGAATGGGGGGAGAGGAATTCACCCCTCCACTTT.

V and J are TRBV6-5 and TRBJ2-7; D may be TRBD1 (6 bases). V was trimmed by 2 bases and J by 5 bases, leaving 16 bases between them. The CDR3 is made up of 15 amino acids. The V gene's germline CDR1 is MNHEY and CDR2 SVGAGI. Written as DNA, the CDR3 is TGTGCCAGCAGTTACGGCAGGGGAGTATCCCACGAGCAGTACTTC. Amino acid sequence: CASSYGRGVSHEQYF.

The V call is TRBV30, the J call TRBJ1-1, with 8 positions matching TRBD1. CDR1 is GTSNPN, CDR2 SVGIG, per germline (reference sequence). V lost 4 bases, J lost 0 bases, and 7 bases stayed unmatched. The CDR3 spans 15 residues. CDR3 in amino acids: CAWMTGEWMNTEAFF. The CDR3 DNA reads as TGTGCCTGGATGACAGGGGAGTGGATGAACACTGAAGCTTTCTTT.

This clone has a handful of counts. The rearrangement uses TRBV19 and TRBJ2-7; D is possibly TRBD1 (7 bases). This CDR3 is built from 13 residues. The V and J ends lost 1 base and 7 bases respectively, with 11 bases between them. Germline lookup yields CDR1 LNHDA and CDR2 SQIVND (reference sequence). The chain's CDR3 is CASSIVAGGEQYF. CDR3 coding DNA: TGTGCCAGTAGTATAGTGGCAGGGGGGGAGCAGTACTTC.

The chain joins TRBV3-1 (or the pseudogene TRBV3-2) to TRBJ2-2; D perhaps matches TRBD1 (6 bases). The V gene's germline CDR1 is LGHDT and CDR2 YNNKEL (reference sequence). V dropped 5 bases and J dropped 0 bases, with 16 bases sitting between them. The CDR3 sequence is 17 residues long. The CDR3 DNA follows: TGTGCCAGCAGCTCTTGGACAGAAACTGCGAACACCGGGGAGCTGTTTTTT. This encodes CASSSWTETANTGELFF.

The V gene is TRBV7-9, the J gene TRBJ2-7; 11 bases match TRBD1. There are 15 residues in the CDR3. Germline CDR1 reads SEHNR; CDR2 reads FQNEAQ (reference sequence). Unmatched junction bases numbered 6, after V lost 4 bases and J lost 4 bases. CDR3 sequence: CASSSGTGGRYEQYF. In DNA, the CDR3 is TGTGCCAGCAGCTCCGGGACAGGGGGAAGGTACGAGCAGTACTTC.